Given below is one TCR beta chain in context. The repertoire was sequenced with immunoSEQ multiplex PCR; TCRdb's copy has only in-frame clones and lacks some. The sample yields some 190,000 clones, 91% seen once. These data are taken from a study of control samples from healthy donors and cancer patients. The CDR3 covers 14 residues. V was trimmed by 1 base and J by 6 bases, leaving 12 bases between them. The germline gives CDR1 MNHNS, CDR2 SASEGT. This chain uses TRBV6-1 with TRBJ1-2, with D hard to call. Material: blood. The receptor's source is a young man in good health. The CDR3 DNA sequence: TGTGCCAGCAGTGAAGTTTGGGGTAGAAATGGCTACACCTTC. As protein: CASSEVWGRNGYTF.